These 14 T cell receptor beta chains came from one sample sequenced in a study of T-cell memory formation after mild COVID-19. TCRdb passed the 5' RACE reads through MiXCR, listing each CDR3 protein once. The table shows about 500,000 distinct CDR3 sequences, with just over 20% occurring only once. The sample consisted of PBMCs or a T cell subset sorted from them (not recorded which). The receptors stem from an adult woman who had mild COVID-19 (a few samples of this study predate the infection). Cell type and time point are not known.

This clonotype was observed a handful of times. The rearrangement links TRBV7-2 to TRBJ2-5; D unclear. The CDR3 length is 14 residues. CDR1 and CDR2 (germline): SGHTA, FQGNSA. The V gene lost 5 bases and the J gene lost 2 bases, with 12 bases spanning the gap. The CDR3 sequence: CASSRGRLQETQYF. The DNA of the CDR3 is TGTGCCAGCAGCCGCGGACGGCTTCAAGAGACCCAGTACTTC.

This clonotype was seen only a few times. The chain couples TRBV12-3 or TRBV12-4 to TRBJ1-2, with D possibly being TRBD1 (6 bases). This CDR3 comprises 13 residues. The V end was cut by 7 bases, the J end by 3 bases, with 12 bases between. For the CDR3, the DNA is TGTGCCAGCACCAGAAGGACAGACTATGGCTACACCTTC. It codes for CASTRRTDYGYTF.

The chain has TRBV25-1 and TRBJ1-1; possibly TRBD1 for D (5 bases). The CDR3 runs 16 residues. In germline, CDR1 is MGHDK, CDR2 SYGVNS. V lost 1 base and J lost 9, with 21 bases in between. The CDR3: CASSEFVGTTTKKAFF. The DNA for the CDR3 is TGTGCCAGCAGTGAATTTGTCGGGACTACCACCAAGAAAGCTTTCTTT.

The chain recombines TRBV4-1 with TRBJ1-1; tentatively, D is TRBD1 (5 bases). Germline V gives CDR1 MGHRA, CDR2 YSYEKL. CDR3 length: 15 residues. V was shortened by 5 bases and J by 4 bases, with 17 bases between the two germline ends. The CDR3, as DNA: TGCGCCAGCAGCTTCACACAAGAGAGGGGCACTGAAGCTTTCTTT. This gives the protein CASSFTQERGTEAFF.

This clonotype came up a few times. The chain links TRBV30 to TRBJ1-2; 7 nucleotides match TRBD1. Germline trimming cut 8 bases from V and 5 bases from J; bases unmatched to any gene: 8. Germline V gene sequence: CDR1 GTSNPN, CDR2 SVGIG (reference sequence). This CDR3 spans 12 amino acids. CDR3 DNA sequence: TGTGCCCAGCCCGGGACAGCTTATGGCTACACCTTC. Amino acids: CAQPGTAYGYTF.

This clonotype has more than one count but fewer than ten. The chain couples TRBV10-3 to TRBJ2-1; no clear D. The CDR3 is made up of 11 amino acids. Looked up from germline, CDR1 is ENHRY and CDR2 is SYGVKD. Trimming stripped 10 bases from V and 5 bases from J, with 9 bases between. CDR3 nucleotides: TGTGCCACGGGCTATAACAATGAGCAGTTCTTC. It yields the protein CATGYNNEQFF.

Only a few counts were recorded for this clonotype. The CDR3 here is CASSLSPYNGPTEAFF. CDR3 nucleotides: TGCGCCAGCAGCCTCTCCCCTTACAACGGGCCCACTGAAGCTTTCTTT. This chain connects TRBV5-1 to TRBJ1-1; D not certain. V was pared by 4 bases and J by 4 bases, with 20 bases between. In germline, CDR1 is SGHRS, CDR2 YFSETQ. The CDR3 contains 16 residues.

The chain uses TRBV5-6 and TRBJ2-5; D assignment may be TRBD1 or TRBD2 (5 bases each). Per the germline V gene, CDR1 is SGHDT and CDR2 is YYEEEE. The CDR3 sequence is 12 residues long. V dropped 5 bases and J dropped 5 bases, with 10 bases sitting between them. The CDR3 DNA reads TGTGCCAGCAGTAGGGACGCCGAGACCCAGTACTTC. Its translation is CASSRDAETQYF.

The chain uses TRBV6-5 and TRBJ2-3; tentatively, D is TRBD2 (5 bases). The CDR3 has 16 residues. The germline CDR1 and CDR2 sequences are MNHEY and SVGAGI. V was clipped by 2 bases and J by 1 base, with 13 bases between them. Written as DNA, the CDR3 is TGTGCCAGCAGTTACGGAGACGGGATCGGCACAGATACGCAGTATTTT. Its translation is CASSYGDGIGTDTQYF.

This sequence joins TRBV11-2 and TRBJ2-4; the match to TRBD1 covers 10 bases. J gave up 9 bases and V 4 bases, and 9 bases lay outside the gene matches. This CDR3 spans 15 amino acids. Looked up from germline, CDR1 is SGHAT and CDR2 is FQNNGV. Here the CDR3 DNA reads TGTGCCAGCAGCTCTCGTGGGACAGGGGTTAGCATTCAGTACTTC. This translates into CASSSRGTGVSIQYF.

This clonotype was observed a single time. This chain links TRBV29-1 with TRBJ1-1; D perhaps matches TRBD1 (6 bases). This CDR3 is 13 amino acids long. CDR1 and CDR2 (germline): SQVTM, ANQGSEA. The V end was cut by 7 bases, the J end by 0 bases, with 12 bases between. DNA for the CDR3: TGCAGCGGCCGGGACACCTTGAACACTGAAGCTTTCTTT. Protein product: CSGRDTLNTEAFF.

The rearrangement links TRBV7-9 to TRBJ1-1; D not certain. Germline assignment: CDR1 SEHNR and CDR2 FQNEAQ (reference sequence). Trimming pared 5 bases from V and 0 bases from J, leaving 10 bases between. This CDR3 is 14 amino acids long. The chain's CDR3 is CASSQDWVNTEAFF. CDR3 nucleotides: TGTGCCAGCAGCCAAGACTGGGTGAACACTGAAGCTTTCTTT.

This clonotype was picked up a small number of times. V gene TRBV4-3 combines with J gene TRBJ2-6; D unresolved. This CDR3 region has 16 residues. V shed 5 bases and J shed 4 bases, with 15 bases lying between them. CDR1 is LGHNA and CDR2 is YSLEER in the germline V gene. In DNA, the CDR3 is TGCGCCAGCAGCGCCTTCGGTATGAGCGGGGCCAACGTCCTGACTTTC. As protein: CASSAFGMSGANVLTF.

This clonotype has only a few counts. CDR3: CATSDHKDRNIQYF. The CDR3 DNA follows: TGTGCCACCAGTGACCACAAGGACAGAAACATTCAGTACTTC. V and J are TRBV24-1 and TRBJ2-4, with TRBD1 as a possible D gene (6 bases). The ends were cut back, 4 bases at V and 6 bases at J, with 12 bases in the middle. Germline V gives CDR1 KGHDR, CDR2 SFDVKD. CDR3 length: 14 residues.